The TCR beta chain described here comes from a study of PD-L1 blockade in urothelial cancer. For the study at large: The study started patients on atezolizumab in the mid-2010s, giving 1,200 mg intravenously every 3 weeks. Study-level points and caveats: Improved survival was predicted by pretreatment blood TCR clonality below the median.

Generated by immunoSEQ multiplex PCR, the TCRdb table keeps only in-frame clones and is missing some. The table lists around 120,000 clones, around 85% of them singletons. CDR1 and CDR2 from the germline V gene are SGHTA and FQGNSA. V was shortened by 1 base and J by 6 bases, with 12 bases between the two germline ends. The CDR3 is made up of 14 amino acids. Patients' urothelial carcinoma was locally advanced or metastatic. A note on this clone: Its antigen is currently unknown.

The V gene is TRBV7-2, the J gene TRBJ1-2; no clear D. The sequence was obtained from a man between 45 and 60 years old with urothelial cancer. This specimen consisted of PBMCs, obtained around atezolizumab (anti-PD-L1) treatment. CDR3: CASSLGHISDGYTF. The CDR3 DNA reads TGTGCCAGCAGCTTAGGACACATTAGCGATGGCTACACCTTC.